This T cell receptor beta chain was identified in a study of siplizumab effects on memory and regulatory T cells. Points from the study as a whole: Naive T cells appeared more varied than memory cells and looked like key alloresponse contributors.

A word on this clone: The antigen is undetermined.

From germline, CDR1 is DFQATT and CDR2 SNEGSKA (reference sequence). Trimming cost V 0 bases and J 8 bases, with 7 bases left between them. This CDR3 is 11 amino acids long. Sequenced by immunoSEQ multiplex PCR; TCRdb stores in-frame clones only, minus some. The sample shows roughly 100,000 clones, 90% to 95% of them seen only once. The chain employs TRBV20-1 and TRBJ1-2; D not resolved. The clonotype originates from a human donor in good health. Sequencing used CD4+ T cells sorted from blood. This CDR3 is CSARDRGGYTF. CDR3 nucleotide sequence: TGCAGTGCTAGAGATCGGGGAGGCTACACCTTC.